The text below deals with one T cell receptor beta chain. These data come from a study of technical replicates of blood from a handful of donors. Clones were read by immunoSEQ multiplex PCR, and TCRdb kept only the in-frame ones, dropping some. Of about 98,000 clones detected, about 94% appear once; the ten largest clones hold over 0.2%. Per the germline V gene, CDR1 is MNHEY and CDR2 is SMNVEV (reference sequence). The CDR3 spans 14 residues. Trimming pared 2 bases from V and 4 bases from J, leaving 12 bases between. Sequencing was carried out using T cells isolated from PBMCs. This TCR was sampled from a human donor in good health. The rearrangement joins TRBV27 to TRBJ2-7; weak D call: TRBD1 (5 bases). CDR3 DNA: TGTGCCAGCAGTTTAGGATCTGCAGGGTACGAGCAGTACTTC. It specifies CASSLGSAGYEQYF.